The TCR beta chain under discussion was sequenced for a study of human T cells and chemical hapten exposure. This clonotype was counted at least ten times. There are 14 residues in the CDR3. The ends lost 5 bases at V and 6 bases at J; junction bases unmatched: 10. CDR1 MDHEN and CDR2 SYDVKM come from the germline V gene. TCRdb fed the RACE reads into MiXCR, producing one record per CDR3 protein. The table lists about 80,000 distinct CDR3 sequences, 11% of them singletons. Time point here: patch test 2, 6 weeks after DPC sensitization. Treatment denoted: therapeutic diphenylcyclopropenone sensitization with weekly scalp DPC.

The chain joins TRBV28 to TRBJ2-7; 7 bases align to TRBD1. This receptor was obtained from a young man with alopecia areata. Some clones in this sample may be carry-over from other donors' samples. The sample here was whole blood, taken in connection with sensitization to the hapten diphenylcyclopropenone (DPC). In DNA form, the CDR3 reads TGTGCCAGCAGTCCTATTAGGGGGCAGGTCGAGCAGTACTTC. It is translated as CASSPIRGQVEQYF.